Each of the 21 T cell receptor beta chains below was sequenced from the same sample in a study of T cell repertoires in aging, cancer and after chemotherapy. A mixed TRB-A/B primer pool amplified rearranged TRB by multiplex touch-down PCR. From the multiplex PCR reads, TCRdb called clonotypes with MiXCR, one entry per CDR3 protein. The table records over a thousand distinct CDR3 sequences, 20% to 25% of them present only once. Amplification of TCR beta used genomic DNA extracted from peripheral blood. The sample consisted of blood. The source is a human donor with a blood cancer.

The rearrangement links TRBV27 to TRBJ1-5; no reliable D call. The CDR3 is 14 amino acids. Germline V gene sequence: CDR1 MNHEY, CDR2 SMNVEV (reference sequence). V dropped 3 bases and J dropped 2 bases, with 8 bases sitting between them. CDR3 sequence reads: CASSFYSGNQPQHF. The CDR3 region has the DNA TGTGCCAGCAGTTTTTATTCTGGCAATCAGCCCCAGCATTTT.

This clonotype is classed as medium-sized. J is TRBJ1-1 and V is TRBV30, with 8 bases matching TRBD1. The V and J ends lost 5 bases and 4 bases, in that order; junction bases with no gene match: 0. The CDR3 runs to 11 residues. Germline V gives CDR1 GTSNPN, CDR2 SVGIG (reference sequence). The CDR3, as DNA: TGTGCCTGGGACAGGGGCACTGAAGCTTTCTTT. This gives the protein CAWDRGTEAFF.

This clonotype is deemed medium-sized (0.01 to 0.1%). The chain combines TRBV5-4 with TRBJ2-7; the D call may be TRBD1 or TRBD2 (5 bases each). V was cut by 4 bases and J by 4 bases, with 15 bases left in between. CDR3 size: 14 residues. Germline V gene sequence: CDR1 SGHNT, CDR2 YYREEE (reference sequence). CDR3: CASSRGDGPYEQYF. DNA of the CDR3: TGTGCCAGCAGCCGAGGGGACGGACCTTACGAGCAGTACTTC.

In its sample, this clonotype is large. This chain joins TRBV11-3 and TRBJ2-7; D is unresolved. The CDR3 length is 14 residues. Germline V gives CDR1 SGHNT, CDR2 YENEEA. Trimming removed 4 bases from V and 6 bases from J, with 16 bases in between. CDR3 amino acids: CASSWQASIREQYF. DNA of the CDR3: TGTGCCAGCAGCTGGCAGGCTTCAATTCGCGAGCAGTACTTC.

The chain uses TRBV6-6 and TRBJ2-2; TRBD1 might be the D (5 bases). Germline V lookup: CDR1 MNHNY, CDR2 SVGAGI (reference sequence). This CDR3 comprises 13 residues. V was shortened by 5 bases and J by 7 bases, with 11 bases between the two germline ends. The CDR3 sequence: CASSDRLGGELFF. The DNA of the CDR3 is TGTGCCAGCAGTGACAGACTTGGCGGGGAGCTGTTTTTT.

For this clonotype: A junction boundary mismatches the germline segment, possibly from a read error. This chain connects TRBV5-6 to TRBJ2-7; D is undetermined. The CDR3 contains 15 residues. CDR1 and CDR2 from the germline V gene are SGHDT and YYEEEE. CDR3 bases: TGTGCCAGCAGCCAAGATGGTAGTAGCTCCTACAAGCAGTACTTC. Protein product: CASSQDGSSSYKQYF.

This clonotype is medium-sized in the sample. The CDR3, as DNA: TGTGCCAGCTCACCACCGGGGTTCGAGCAGTACTTC. This sequence encodes CASSPPGFEQYF. The chain links TRBV18 to TRBJ2-7; D uncertain. In germline, CDR1 is KGHSH, CDR2 LQKENI. This CDR3 is 12 amino acids long. V lost 0 bases to trimming and J lost 6 bases, with 6 bases between them.

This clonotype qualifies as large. The DNA for the CDR3 is TGTGCCTGGAGTCCGGACACGAACTATGGCTACACCTTC. Its protein is CAWSPDTNYGYTF. V usage is TRBV30 and J usage is TRBJ1-2, with TRBD1 as a possible D gene (5 bases). The CDR3 has 13 residues. Germline assignment: CDR1 GTSNPN and CDR2 SVGIG (reference sequence). V was shortened by 2 bases and J by 2 bases, with 9 bases between the two germline ends. The whole variable domain, filled in from reference TRBV30 and TRBJ1-2, reads SQTIHQWPATLVQPVGSPLSLECTVEGTSNPNLYWYRQAAGRGLQLLFYSVGIGQISSEVPQNLSASRPQDRQFILSSKKLLLSDSGFYLCAWSPDTNYGYTFGSGTRLTVV.

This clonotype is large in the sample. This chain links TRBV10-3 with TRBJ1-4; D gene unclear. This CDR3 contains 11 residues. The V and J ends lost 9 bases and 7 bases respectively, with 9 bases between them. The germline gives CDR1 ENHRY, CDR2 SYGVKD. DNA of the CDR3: TGTGCCATAGGGTACGGTGAAAAACTGTTTTTT. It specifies CAIGYGEKLFF.

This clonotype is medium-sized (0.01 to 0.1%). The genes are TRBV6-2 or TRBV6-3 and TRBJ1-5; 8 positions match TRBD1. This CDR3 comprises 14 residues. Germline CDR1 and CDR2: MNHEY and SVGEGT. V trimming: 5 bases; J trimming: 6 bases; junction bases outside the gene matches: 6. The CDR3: CASSRTGRSQPQHF. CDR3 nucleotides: TGTGCCAGCAGTCGGACAGGGCGAAGTCAGCCCCAGCATTTT.

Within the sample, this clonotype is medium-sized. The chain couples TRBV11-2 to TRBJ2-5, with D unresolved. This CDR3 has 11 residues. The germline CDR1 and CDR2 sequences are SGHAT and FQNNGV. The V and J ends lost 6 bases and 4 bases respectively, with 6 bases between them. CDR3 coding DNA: TGTGCCAGCAGTAGAAGAGAGACCCAGTACTTC. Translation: CASSRRETQYF.

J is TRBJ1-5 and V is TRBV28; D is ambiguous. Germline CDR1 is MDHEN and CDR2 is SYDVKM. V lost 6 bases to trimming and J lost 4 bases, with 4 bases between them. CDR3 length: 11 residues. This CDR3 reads CASSLNQPQHF. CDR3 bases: TGTGCCAGCAGCCTAAATCAGCCCCAGCATTTT.

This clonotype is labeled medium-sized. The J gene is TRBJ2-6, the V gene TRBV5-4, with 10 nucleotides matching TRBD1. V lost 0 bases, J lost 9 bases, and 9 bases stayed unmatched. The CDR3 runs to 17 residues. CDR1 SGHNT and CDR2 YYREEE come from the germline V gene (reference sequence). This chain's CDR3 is CASSLEGRTGGDNVLTF. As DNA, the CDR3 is TGTGCCAGCAGCTTGGAAGGCCGGACAGGGGGTGACAACGTCCTGACTTTC. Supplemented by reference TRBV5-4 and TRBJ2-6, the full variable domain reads ETGVTQSPTHLIKTRGQQVTLRCSSQSGHNTVSWYQQALGQGPQFIFQYYREEENGRGNFPPRFSGLQFPNYSSELNVNALELDDSALYLCASSLEGRTGGDNVLTFGAGSRLTVL.

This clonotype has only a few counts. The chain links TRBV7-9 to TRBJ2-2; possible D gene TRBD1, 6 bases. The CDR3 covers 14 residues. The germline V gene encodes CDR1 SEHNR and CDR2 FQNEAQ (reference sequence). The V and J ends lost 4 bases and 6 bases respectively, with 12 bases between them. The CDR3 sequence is CASSSRQAPGELFF. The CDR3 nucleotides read TGTGCCAGCAGCTCAAGACAGGCCCCCGGGGAGCTGTTTTTT.

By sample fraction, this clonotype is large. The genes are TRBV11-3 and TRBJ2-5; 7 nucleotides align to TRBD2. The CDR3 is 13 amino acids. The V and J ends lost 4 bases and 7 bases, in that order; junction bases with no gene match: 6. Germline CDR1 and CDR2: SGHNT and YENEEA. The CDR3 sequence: CASSSWGGGTQYF. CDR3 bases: TGTGCCAGCAGCTCCTGGGGGGGGGGGACCCAGTACTTC.

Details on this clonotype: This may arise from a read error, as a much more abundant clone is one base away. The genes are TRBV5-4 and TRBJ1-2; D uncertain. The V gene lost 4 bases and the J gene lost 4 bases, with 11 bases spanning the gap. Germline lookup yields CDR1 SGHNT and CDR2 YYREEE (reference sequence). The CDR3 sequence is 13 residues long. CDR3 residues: CASSQDMGYGYTF. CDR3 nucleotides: TGTGCCAGCAGCCAAGACATGGGCTATGGCTACACCTTC. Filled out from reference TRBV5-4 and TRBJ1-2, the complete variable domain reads ETGVTQSPTHLIKTRGQQVTLRCSSQSGHNTVSWYQQALGQGPQFIFQYYREEENGRGNFPPRFSGLQFPNYSSELNVNALELDDSALYLCASSQDMGYGYTFGSGTRLTVV.

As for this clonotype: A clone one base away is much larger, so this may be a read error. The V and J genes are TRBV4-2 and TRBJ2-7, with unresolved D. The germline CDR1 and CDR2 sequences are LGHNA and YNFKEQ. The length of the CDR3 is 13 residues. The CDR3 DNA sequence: TGCGCCAGCAGCCAAGCTATAGAGTACAAGCAGTACTTC. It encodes CASSQAIEYKQYF.

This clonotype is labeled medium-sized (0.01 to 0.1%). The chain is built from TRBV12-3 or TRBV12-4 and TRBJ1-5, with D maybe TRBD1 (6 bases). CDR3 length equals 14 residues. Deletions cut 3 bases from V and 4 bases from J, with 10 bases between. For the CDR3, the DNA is TGTGCCAGCAGTTTTGGGGGGGCGAATCAGCCCCAGCATTTT. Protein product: CASSFGGANQPQHF.

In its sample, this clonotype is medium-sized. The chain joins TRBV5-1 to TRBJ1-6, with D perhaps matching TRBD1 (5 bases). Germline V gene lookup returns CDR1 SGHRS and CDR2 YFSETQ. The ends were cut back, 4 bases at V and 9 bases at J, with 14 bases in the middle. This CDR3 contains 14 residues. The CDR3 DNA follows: TGCGCCAGCAGCCTGGACATCCCCAGTTCACCCCTCCACTTT. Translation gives CASSLDIPSSPLHF.

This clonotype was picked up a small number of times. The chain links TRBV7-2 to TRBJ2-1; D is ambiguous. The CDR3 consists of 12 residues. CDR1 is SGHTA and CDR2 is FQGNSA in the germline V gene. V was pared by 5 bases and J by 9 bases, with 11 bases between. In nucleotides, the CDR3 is TGTGCCAGCAGCCATGAGGACGGTGAGCAGTTCTTC. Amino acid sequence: CASSHEDGEQFF. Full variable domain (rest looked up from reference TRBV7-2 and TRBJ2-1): GAGVSQSPSNKVTEKGKDVELRCDPISGHTALYWYRQSLGQGLEFLIYFQGNSAPDKSGLPSDRFSAERTGGSVSTLTIQRTQQEDSAVYLCASSHEDGEQFFGPGTRLTVL.

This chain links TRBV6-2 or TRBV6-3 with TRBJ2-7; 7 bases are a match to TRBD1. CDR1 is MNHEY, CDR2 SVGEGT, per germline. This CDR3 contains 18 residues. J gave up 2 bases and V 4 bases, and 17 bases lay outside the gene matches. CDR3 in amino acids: CASSSPGFLGQTPYEQYF. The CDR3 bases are TGTGCCAGCAGTTCACCGGGATTCCTGGGACAGACCCCCTACGAGCAGTACTTC.